A selection of T cell receptor beta chains follows, all from one sample in a study of CD8 T cells in Susac syndrome. One entry per CDR3 protein, called by TCRdb with MiXCR from the immunoSEQ multiplex PCR reads. The sample consists of about 90,000 distinct CDR3 sequences, roughly 96% of them appearing once. Sequenced input: CD8+ T cells from PBMCs. These receptors originate from a human donor with Susac syndrome. Both conserved end residues are part of each CDR3. Each record gives: clone size, J gene, V gene, D gene, CDR3 protein, CDR3 DNA. D genes are given only for firm matches. Where a row states a size, it is once, few, many or the class of an expanded clone; other rows omit it.

>.|TRBJ1-6|TRBV20-1|.
CSARISTGHSPLHF
TGCAGTGCTAGGATCAGCACAGGGCATTCACCCCTCCACTTT
>.|TRBJ2-7|TRBV15|TRBD2
CATSAPGLAGRKYEQYF
TGTGCCACCAGCGCTCCGGGACTAGCGGGGAGGAAGTACGAGCAGTACTTC
>once|TRBJ2-6|TRBV24-1|.
CATSDSTGQGANVLTF
TGTGCCACCAGTGACTCAACAGGGCAAGGGGCCAACGTCCTGACTTTC
>.|TRBJ2-7|TRBV5-4|TRBD2
CASSLELAGSYEQYF
TGTGCCAGCAGCTTGGAACTAGCGGGTTCCTACGAGCAGTACTTC
>.|TRBJ1-2|TRBV20-1|TRBD1
CSARSPGGTSYGYTF
TGCAGTGCTAGGTCCCCAGGGGGCACCTCTTATGGCTACACCTTC
>.|TRBJ2-5|TRBV4-1|TRBD2
CASSQPLAGTKETQYF
TGCGCCAGCAGCCAACCCCTAGCGGGGACCAAAGAGACCCAGTACTTC
>once|TRBJ1-2|TRBV18|TRBD1
CASTHRDRPFYGYTF
TGTGCCAGCACCCACCGGGACAGACCTTTCTATGGCTACACCTTC
>.|TRBJ1-5|TRBV30|.
CAWSEVGDRYSNQPQHF
TGTGCCTGGAGTGAAGTAGGCGACCGCTATAGCAATCAGCCCCAGCATTTT
>.|TRBJ2-1|TRBV25-1|TRBD2
CASSEKGLAGNEQFF
TGTGCCAGCAGTGAAAAGGGACTAGCGGGCAATGAGCAGTTCTTC
>once|TRBJ2-3|TRBV6-5|TRBD1
CASSGDRTTDTQYF
TGTGCCAGCAGCGGGGACAGAACCACAGATACGCAGTATTTT
>.|TRBJ2-4|TRBV30|.
CAWSVPAGGGIQYF
TGTGCCTGGAGTGTACCTGCAGGAGGAGGCATTCAGTACTTC
>.|TRBJ2-7|TRBV20-1|TRBD1
CSARTGNYYEQYF
TGCAGTGCCAGGACAGGGAACTACTACGAGCAGTACTTC
>.|TRBJ1-2|TRBV9|TRBD1
CASSVPGTGAGYTF
TGTGCCAGCAGCGTACCCGGGACAGGGGCGGGCTACACCTTC
>.|TRBJ1-5|TRBV25-1|TRBD1
CASSEGQGDQPQHF
TGTGCCAGCAGTGAGGGACAGGGAGACCAGCCCCAGCATTTT